These T cell receptor beta chains were read from a single sample in a study of blood T cell repertoires in COVID-19. Repertoires were generated with immunoSEQ multiplex PCR, while TCRdb's copy carries only in-frame clones and drops some. The sample consists of 150,000 to 200,000 clones, around 80% of them appearing once. Sequencing input: peripheral blood. These receptors were taken from an elderly woman with COVID-19, enrolled during active disease. Each CDR3 is given with its conserved first and last residue. Fields, in order: V gene, clone size, J gene, D gene, CDR3 length, CDR3 DNA, CDR3 protein. D genes are given only for firm matches. Expanded clones get a size class; other rows say once, few or many, or leave the size out.

TRBV5-8	NA	TRBJ2-3	TRBD2	18	TGTGCCAGCAGCTTGGCTACTAGGACTAGCGGGAGCGTAGATACGCAGTATTTT	CASSLATRTSGSVDTQYF
TRBV7-2	NA	TRBJ1-1	NA	13	TGTGCCAGCAGCTTAGCGCGGAACACTGAAGCTTTCTTT	CASSLARNTEAFF
TRBV4-3	few	TRBJ2-3	TRBD2	14	TGCGCCAGCAGCCAACTCACTAGCGGGGGGACGCAGTATTTT	CASSQLTSGGTQYF
TRBV28	NA	TRBJ2-1	TRBD2	16	TGTGCCAGCAGTTTCATAGGAGCGGGACCTTACAATGAGCAGTTCTTC	CASSFIGAGPYNEQFF
TRBV29-1	once	TRBJ2-7	NA	13	TGCAGCGGGTTACGGGACACTGATTACGAGCAGTACTTC	CSGLRDTDYEQYF
TRBV3-1/TRBV3-2	NA	TRBJ1-2	TRBD1	15	TGTGCCAGCAGCCACCGGGACAGGGGGGACTATGGCTACACCTTC	CASSHRDRGDYGYTF
TRBV5-1	NA	TRBJ2-7	TRBD1	16	TGCGCCAGCAGCTTCACTCCGAGAGGACAGGGGGACGAGCAGTACTTC	CASSFTPRGQGDEQYF
TRBV10-3	NA	TRBJ1-2	NA	13	TGTGCCATCGGGGGGGGCCCCAACTATGGCTACACCTTC	CAIGGGPNYGYTF
TRBV3-1/TRBV3-2	once	TRBJ2-7	NA	14	TGTGCCAGCAGCCATGACGCGGCGGCCTACGAGCAGTACTTC	CASSHDAAAYEQYF
TRBV28	NA	TRBJ1-2	TRBD1	15	TGTGCCAGCGGACTTCTACCAGGACAGGGGGATGGCTACACCTTC	CASGLLPGQGDGYTF
TRBV27	NA	TRBJ1-2	NA	15	TGTGCCAGCAGCCCTACCGGACAAGCTAACTATGGCTACACCTTC	CASSPTGQANYGYTF
TRBV6-5	NA	TRBJ1-5	NA	15	TGTGCCAGCATTCAGGGAAGGAATAGCAATCAGCCCCAGCATTTT	CASIQGRNSNQPQHF
TRBV7-8	NA	TRBJ2-7	NA	11	TGTGCCAGCAGTCCAGGCTACGAGCAGTACTTC	CASSPGYEQYF
TRBV20-1	NA	TRBJ1-1	NA	11	TGCAGTGCTGGATCGACTGAAAAAGCTTTCTTT	CSAGSTEKAFF
TRBV28	NA	TRBJ1-2	TRBD1	14	TGTGCCAGCAGCATCGCCGGGACAGGGGTCGGCTACACCTTC	CASSIAGTGVGYTF
TRBV18	NA	TRBJ1-2	NA	13	TGTGCCAGCTCAAGTACAGGTCAATATGGCTACACCTTC	CASSSTGQYGYTF
TRBV18	NA	TRBJ2-1	NA	15	TGTGCCAGCTCACCACCTCTAATCTCCTACAATGAGCAGTTCTTC	CASSPPLISYNEQFF
TRBV5-6	few	TRBJ2-3	TRBD2	16	TGTGCCAGCAGCTGGGGGGTAGCGGGCACCACAGATACGCAGTATTTT	CASSWGVAGTTDTQYF
TRBV11-2	NA	TRBJ2-7	TRBD1	17	TGTGCCAGCAGCTACCCCCAGGACAGGGGGCCGGCCTACGAGCAGTACTTC	CASSYPQDRGPAYEQYF
TRBV5-8	NA	TRBJ2-1	TRBD2	15	TGTGCCAGCAGCTTGGGGGCGGGAGCACCCAATGAGCAGTTCTTC	CASSLGAGAPNEQFF
TRBV5-6	NA	TRBJ2-7	TRBD1	13	TGTGCCAGCAGCTTTGACAGGGGCTACGAGCAGTACTTC	CASSFDRGYEQYF
TRBV7-2	NA	TRBJ1-1	TRBD1	13	TGTGCCAGCAGCTTAAACAGGGGCGAATGGGCTTTCTTT	CASSLNRGEWAFF
TRBV12-3/TRBV12-4	many	TRBJ2-7	NA	13	TGTGCCAGCAGTTTCGGTCCTACCTACGAGCAGTACTTC	CASSFGPTYEQYF
TRBV4-2	NA	TRBJ2-3	NA	17	TGTGCCAGCAGCCAAGATCTTGGGGGGGCAAAATCAGATACGCAGTATTTT	CASSQDLGGAKSDTQYF
TRBV7-9	NA	TRBJ2-1	TRBD2	16	TGTGCCAGCAGCCCTTGGGCGGGAGGTAGAAACAATGAGCAGTTCTTC	CASSPWAGGRNNEQFF
TRBV5-1	NA	TRBJ2-3	TRBD2	17	TGCGCCAGCAGCTTGCGCGGACTAGCGGGAGCGGGAGATACGCAGTATTTT	CASSLRGLAGAGDTQYF
TRBV27	NA	TRBJ1-1	NA	16	TGTGCCAGCAGTCCCCCGTCCGGGTTGGCGGGCACTGAAGCTTTCTTT	CASSPPSGLAGTEAFF
TRBV6-5	NA	TRBJ2-1	NA	12	TGTGCCAGCAGTTCAGGGGGGAATGAGCAGTTCTTC	CASSSGGNEQFF
TRBV2	NA	TRBJ2-3	TRBD2	14	TGTGCCAGCAGCAGACTAGCGGGGCCCGATACGCAGTATTTT	CASSRLAGPDTQYF
TRBV15	NA	TRBJ1-4	NA	15	TGTGCCACCAGCAGAGATCCCAGAGGAAACGAAAAACTGTTTTTT	CATSRDPRGNEKLFF
TRBV6-5	once	TRBJ1-2	NA	13	TGTGCCAGCAGCCCCTATATTAACTATGGCTACACCTTC	CASSPYINYGYTF
TRBV18	many	TRBJ1-2	NA	13	TGTGCCAGCTCACCCGTCGCGCTAAATGGCTACACCTTC	CASSPVALNGYTF
TRBV19	NA	TRBJ1-2	TRBD1	13	TGTGCCAGTAGTTGGACAGGGTACTATGGCTACACCTTC	CASSWTGYYGYTF
TRBV28	once	TRBJ2-7	TRBD2	15	TGTGCCAGCAGGGCCTGGGGCGGGAGGGCATACGAGCAGTACTTC	CASRAWGGRAYEQYF
TRBV6-1	once	TRBJ1-6	TRBD1	19	TGTGCCAGCAGTGGTCGGGACAGGAAAACGATAACCTATAATTCACCCCTCCACTTT	CASSGRDRKTITYNSPLHF
TRBV5-8	NA	TRBJ2-1	TRBD1	15	TGTGCCAGCAGCTTGGAAGGGGGCCCGTACAATGAGCAGTTCTTC	CASSLEGGPYNEQFF
TRBV29-1	NA	TRBJ2-3	TRBD1	17	TGCAGCGTTGAAAGCCTAACCTACAGGGGGTGGTCAGATACGCAGTATTTT	CSVESLTYRGWSDTQYF
TRBV6-5	NA	TRBJ2-5	NA	14	TGTGCCAGCAGCGACGGGTACGGGCAAGAGACCCAGTACTTC	CASSDGYGQETQYF
TRBV4-1	NA	TRBJ2-1	TRBD1	16	TGCGCCAGCAGCCCACCCGGGACAGGGGGCTACAATGAGCAGTTCTTC	CASSPPGTGGYNEQFF
TRBV19	NA	TRBJ2-7	NA	13	TGTGCCAGTAGTATAGTCGAGGGTGGCGAGCAGTACTTC	CASSIVEGGEQYF
TRBV19	NA	TRBJ1-5	TRBD1	14	TGTGCCAGTAGTGGACAGGGGGAGAGTCCAGCCCAGCATTTT	CASSGQGESPAQHF